The present TCR beta chain was sequenced within a study of T cell repertoires in cytomegalovirus infection. Study details: Recently identified HLA-C-restricted CMV epitopes were among the peptides used. Findings and caveats of the study: In two of eight donors, the top clonotype was HLA-C-restricted CMV-specific.

This clonotype was counted between two and nine times. The target antigen is unknown. Per the germline V gene, CDR1 is MNHEY and CDR2 is SMNVEV (reference sequence). This CDR3 is built from 14 residues. V was trimmed by 0 bases and J by 3 bases, leaving 6 bases between them. TCRdb re-derived calls from the reads in MiXCR, one entry per CDR3 protein. The sample comprises tens of thousands of distinct CDR3 sequences, around 20% of which are singletons, and 80% rests with the top ten. Sequenced material: CD8+ T cells from cultured PBMCs, taken from culture after CMV antigen stimulation. The chain recombines TRBV27 with TRBJ1-5; no definite D call. The sequence came from a human donor in good health (CMV status not recorded). Some clones in this sample may be carry-over from other donors' samples. This CDR3 reads CASSLSGYNQPQHF. The DNA for the CDR3 is TGTGCCAGCAGTTTATCGGGCTACAATCAGCCCCAGCATTTT.